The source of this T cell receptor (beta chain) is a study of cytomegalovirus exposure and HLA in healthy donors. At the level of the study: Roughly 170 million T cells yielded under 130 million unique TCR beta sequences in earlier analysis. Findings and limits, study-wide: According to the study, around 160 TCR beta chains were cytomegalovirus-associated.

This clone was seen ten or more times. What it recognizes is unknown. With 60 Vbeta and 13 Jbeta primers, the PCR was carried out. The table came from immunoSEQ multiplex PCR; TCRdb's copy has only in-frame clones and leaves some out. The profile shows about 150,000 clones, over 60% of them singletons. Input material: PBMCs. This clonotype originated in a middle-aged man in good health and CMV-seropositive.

As DNA, the CDR3 is TGTGCCAGCAGTTCACCACAGGCCCCCTCCTACGAGCAGTACTTC. Its translation is CASSSPQAPSYEQYF. V and J are TRBV28 and TRBJ2-7; a possible D gene is TRBD1 (5 bases). CDR3 length: 15 residues. The V end was cut by 4 bases, the J end by 0 bases, with 13 bases between. Germline lookup yields CDR1 MDHEN and CDR2 SYDVKM.